The 28 T cell receptor beta chains below were found in one sample sequenced in a study of identical twins. TCRdb ran MiXCR on the 5' RACE reads and lists one entry per CDR3 protein. The table has around 680,000 distinct CDR3 sequences, over 8.5% seen once; the top ten hold around 0.95%. This sample was also put to use in a study of yellow fever vaccine responses in identical twins.

The sample consisted of PBMCs. The receptors come from a woman between 18 and 29 years old in good health.

There are a few counts of this clonotype. The gene calls are TRBV29-1 and TRBJ2-1; 9 bases line up with TRBD2. The germline CDR1 and CDR2 sequences are SQVTM and ANQGSEA. The CDR3 has 14 amino acids. J lost 9 bases, V lost 3 bases, and 9 bases had no gene match. DNA for the CDR3: TGCAGCGTTGAGGGACTAGCAGGCTTCGTTGAGCAGTTCTTC. Translated: CSVEGLAGFVEQFF.

This clonotype appeared a few times. The chain uses TRBV5-1 and TRBJ2-5; a possible D gene is TRBD1 (5 bases). The CDR3 is 16 residues long. CDR1 and CDR2 (germline): SGHRS, YFSETQ. The germline V and J ends were trimmed by 4 bases and 3 bases, with 19 bases remaining between them. The CDR3, as DNA: TGCGCCAGCAGCCGTACTGGGGCCGGCTCAAAAGAGACCCAGTACTTC. This encodes CASSRTGAGSKETQYF.

Written as DNA, the CDR3 is TGTGCCAGCAGCCCGCGGGACAGTGAAAGCTCCTACGAGCAGTACTTC. Translation: CASSPRDSESSYEQYF. V is TRBV7-9 and J is TRBJ2-7; the D gene is possibly TRBD1 (7 bases). V was pared by 5 bases and J by 0 bases, with 17 bases between. The CDR3 is 16 amino acids. The germline gives CDR1 SEHNR, CDR2 FQNEAQ (reference sequence).

There are a few counts of this clonotype. The chain uses TRBV4-1 and TRBJ2-1; TRBD1 matches at 7 bases. V trimming: 5 bases; J trimming: 7 bases; junction bases outside the gene matches: 5. The CDR3 length is 13 residues. CDR1 and CDR2 (germline): MGHRA, YSYEKL. The CDR3 coding sequence is TGCGCCAGCAGCTTAGACAGGGATAATGAGCAGTTCTTC. It specifies CASSLDRDNEQFF.

This clonotype was detected only a few times. The chain combines TRBV5-6 with TRBJ1-3, with a weak D call TRBD1 (5 bases). Looked up from germline, CDR1 is SGHDT and CDR2 is YYEEEE. The CDR3 length is 15 residues. The V end lost 4 bases, the J end lost 0 bases, and 11 bases lay between the germline ends. CDR3 DNA sequence: TGTGCCAGCAGCCACTCAGGGAACTCTGGAAACACCATATATTTT. It codes for CASSHSGNSGNTIYF.

The rearrangement uses TRBV29-1 and TRBJ2-5, with D hard to call. Per the germline V gene, CDR1 is SQVTM and CDR2 is ANQGSEA. The length of the CDR3 is 14 residues. V was cut by 4 bases and J by 0 bases, with 12 bases left in between. CDR3 DNA: TGCAGCGTTGGAGGTCACCTAAACCAAGAGACCCAGTACTTC. Protein: CSVGGHLNQETQYF.

Details on this clonotype: A junction boundary mismatches the germline segment, possibly from a read error. This chain uses TRBV2 with TRBJ2-5, with D perhaps matching TRBD1 (6 bases). Looked up from germline, CDR1 is SNHLY and CDR2 is FYNNEI. There are 17 residues in the CDR3. The CDR3 sequence: CASSEGLWEGGRETQYF. DNA for the CDR3: TGTGCCAGCAGCGAAGGACTTTGGGAAGGGGGAAGGGAGACCCAGTACTTC.

This clonotype was observed a few times. The chain carries TRBV28 and TRBJ2-7; D is uncertain. This CDR3 has 14 residues. Germline V lookup: CDR1 MDHEN, CDR2 SYDVKM. Trimming pared 6 bases from V and 0 bases from J, leaving 12 bases between. The DNA for the CDR3 is TGTGCCAGCAGCCTCCCCGGGTACTCCTACGAGCAGTACTTC. Its protein is CASSLPGYSYEQYF.

Here the CDR3 reads CASSHPTGRTEKLFF. CDR3 in DNA: TGTGCCAGCAGCCACCCGACAGGGAGGACCGAAAAACTGTTTTTT. The chain links TRBV3-1 to TRBJ1-4; 7 bases line up with TRBD1. The CDR3 sequence is 15 residues long. The V segment lost 3 bases and the J segment 8 bases; nucleotides outside the gene matches: 9. Germline lookup yields CDR1 LGHDT and CDR2 YNNKEL (reference sequence).

This clonotype turned up a few times. The J gene is TRBJ2-7, the V gene TRBV29-1, with D tentatively TRBD1 (7 bases). V gave up 6 bases and J gave up 3 bases, with 9 bases separating them. Germline V gene lookup returns CDR1 SQVTM and CDR2 ANQGSEA. The CDR3 consists of 11 residues. CDR3 region: CSVQGGYEQYF. The CDR3 DNA sequence: TGCAGCGTCCAGGGGGGCTACGAGCAGTACTTC.

This clonotype was counted only a few times. In DNA, the CDR3 is TGTGCCAGCAGCGTCGGACCGGGACTAGCGGGAAATGAGCAGTTCTTC. Translating it yields CASSVGPGLAGNEQFF. The V call is TRBV9, the J call TRBJ2-1, with TRBD2 identical over 13 bases. J gave up 7 bases and V 2 bases, and 6 bases lay outside the gene matches. This CDR3 is built from 16 residues. CDR1 and CDR2 from the germline V gene are SGDLS and YYNGEE.

This clonotype was counted between two and nine times. This chain links TRBV2 with TRBJ2-3, with D tentatively TRBD1 (6 bases). CDR3 length: 16 amino acids. Germline CDR1 is SNHLY and CDR2 is FYNNEI. V lost 5 bases and J 0 bases, leaving 15 bases between the germline ends. The CDR3 nucleotides read TGTGCCAGCAGTTGGGGGCAAGAAACTAGCACAGATACGCAGTATTTT. Residues: CASSWGQETSTDTQYF.

DNA of the CDR3: TGTGCCAGCAGTTTCTGGCAGTCCTACGAGCAGTACTTC. It specifies CASSFWQSYEQYF. This chain joins TRBV28 and TRBJ2-7; D gene ambiguous. The CDR3 is 13 amino acids. Germline CDR1 MDHEN, CDR2 SYDVKM. The germline V and J ends were trimmed by 3 bases and 1 base, with 7 bases remaining between them.

This clonotype was counted between two and nine times. The V gene is TRBV27, the J gene TRBJ2-1; 9 positions match TRBD1. The CDR3 contains 13 residues. The V and J ends lost 3 bases and 10 bases, in that order; junction bases with no gene match: 4. The germline V gene encodes CDR1 MNHEY and CDR2 SMNVEV (reference sequence). The CDR3 DNA sequence: TGTGCCAGCAGTTTCGGGACAGGGATGGAGCAGTTCTTC. Amino acids: CASSFGTGMEQFF.

This clonotype occurred a few times. The chain uses TRBV20-1 and TRBJ2-7; D possibly uses TRBD1 or TRBD2 (7 bases each). The CDR3 contains 12 residues. CDR1 and CDR2 (germline): DFQATT, SNEGSKA (reference sequence). CDR3 sequence reads: CACRGGTYEQYF. The CDR3 region has the DNA TGCGCCTGCAGGGGGGGGACCTACGAGCAGTACTTC.

This clonotype occurred a few times. The rearrangement joins TRBV4-2 to TRBJ2-1; no definite D call. V dropped 0 bases and J dropped 5 bases, with 8 bases sitting between them. The germline CDR1 and CDR2 sequences are LGHNA and YNFKEQ. The CDR3 totals 14 residues. CDR3 sequence reads: CASSQDWADNEQFF. The CDR3 nucleotides read TGTGCCAGCAGCCAAGATTGGGCTGACAATGAGCAGTTCTTC.

The J gene is TRBJ2-3, the V gene TRBV20-1; 8 bases align to TRBD2. This CDR3 contains 18 residues. Trimming at V came to 5 bases and at J to 4 bases, leaving 20 bases not matched to a gene. CDR1 and CDR2 from the germline V gene are DFQATT and SNEGSKA (reference sequence). The CDR3 DNA reads as TGCAGTGCTCCGCAACTCTGGAGCGGGAGTTTGTTCGCAGATACGCAGTATTTT. Protein: CSAPQLWSGSLFADTQYF.

This clonotype was seen a few times. This sequence joins TRBV5-1 and TRBJ1-5; D gene ambiguous. The CDR3 has 15 residues. V shed 4 bases and J shed 2 bases, with 13 bases lying between them. Germline-derived CDR1 and CDR2 are SGHRS and YFSETQ. The CDR3, as DNA: TGCGCCAGCAGCCTAGATGCCCCAGGCAATCAGCCCCAGCATTTT. Translation gives CASSLDAPGNQPQHF.

This clonotype was observed a few times. The rearrangement links TRBV12-3 or TRBV12-4 to TRBJ2-3; D unresolved. There are 14 residues in the CDR3. Trimming stripped 3 bases from V and 3 bases from J, with 10 bases between. The CDR3 DNA is TGTGCCAGCAGTTTTCTACTGGGAACAGATACGCAGTATTTT. It encodes CASSFLLGTDTQYF.

The chain carries TRBV20-1 and TRBJ2-3; perhaps TRBD1 as D (6 bases). Germline assignment: CDR1 DFQATT and CDR2 SNEGSKA (reference sequence). V shed 6 bases and J shed 0 bases, with 16 bases lying between them. The CDR3 length is 15 residues. CDR3 sequence reads: CSAQDRSSSTDTQYF. The CDR3 DNA reads as TGCAGTGCCCAGGACAGATCTTCTAGCACAGATACGCAGTATTTT.

Only a few counts were recorded for this clonotype. The chain couples TRBV2 to TRBJ2-6; D unclear. The CDR3 has 16 residues. Trimming left V 7 bases short and J 0 bases short, with 13 bases between. CDR1 and CDR2 (germline): SNHLY, FYNNEI. The CDR3 region is CASNLGLNSGANVLTF. CDR3 DNA sequence: TGTGCCAGCAATCTCGGCCTAAACTCTGGGGCCAACGTCCTGACTTTC.

This clonotype was seen a few times. The rearrangement uses TRBV7-9 and TRBJ2-5; D ambiguous. Trimming took 5 bases from V and 8 from J, leaving 6 bases between them. The CDR3 runs to 10 residues. Looked up from germline, CDR1 is SEHNR and CDR2 is FQNEAQ (reference sequence). This CDR3 is CASSLSTQYF. The CDR3 DNA reads as TGTGCCAGCAGCCTATCCACCCAGTACTTC. Full variable domain (remainder filled in from reference TRBV7-9 and TRBJ2-5): DTGVSQNPRHKITKRGQNVTFRCDPISEHNRLYWYRQTLGQGPEFLTYFQNEAQLEKSRLLSDRFSAERPKGSFSTLEIQRTEQGDSAMYLCASSLSTQYFGPGTRLLVL.

This clonotype was seen ten or more times. The chain uses TRBV7-2 and TRBJ2-5, with 7 positions matching TRBD2. Germline V CDR1 and CDR2: SGHTA, FQGNSA. With 5 bases clipped from V and 5 bases from J, the junction kept 11 bases outside the gene matches. This CDR3 comprises 15 residues. The CDR3: CASSLGGDRKETQYF. The CDR3 nucleotides read TGTGCCAGCAGCCTGGGGGGGGACCGGAAGGAGACCCAGTACTTC.

The chain links TRBV6-1 to TRBJ2-7; 7 nucleotides match TRBD1. The trim removed 6 bases at V and 2 bases at J, leaving 13 bases unmatched. This CDR3 is 16 amino acids long. Germline CDR1 MNHNS, CDR2 SASEGT. DNA of the CDR3: TGTGCCAGCAGGCAAGGAGCACAGGGGATGACCTACGAGCAGTACTTC. Translated: CASRQGAQGMTYEQYF.

This clonotype has more than one count but fewer than ten. The rearrangement links TRBV12-3 or TRBV12-4 to TRBJ2-3, with TRBD2 as a possible D gene (6 bases). V was cut by 5 bases and J by 0 bases, with 12 bases left in between. This CDR3 spans 15 amino acids. CDR3 amino acids: CASSRGTASTDTQYF. The CDR3 DNA follows: TGTGCCAGCAGTCGGGGGACGGCTAGCACAGATACGCAGTATTTT.

This clonotype was counted ten times or more. CDR3 amino acids: CASSQGPGEGEETQYF. Here the CDR3 DNA reads TGCGCCAGCAGCCAAGGTCCGGGAGAGGGAGAAGAGACCCAGTACTTC. The chain uses TRBV4-1 and TRBJ2-5, with a possible D match to TRBD2 (6 bases). This CDR3 has 16 amino acids. V lost 1 base and J 3 bases, leaving 15 bases between the germline ends. The V gene's germline CDR1 is MGHRA and CDR2 YSYEKL.

There are a few counts of this clonotype. This chain joins TRBV28 and TRBJ2-1; 9 bases match TRBD2. Germline lookup yields CDR1 MDHEN and CDR2 SYDVKM. This CDR3 has 14 amino acids. V was pared by 7 bases and J by 4 bases, with 5 bases of the junction left unmatched. DNA of the CDR3: TGTGCCAGCATCCGTAGCGGGGGTTACAATGAGCAGTTCTTC. Translation: CASIRSGGYNEQFF.

This clonotype occurred a few times. The CDR3 loop reads CASSLVAVSTDTQYF. In DNA form, the CDR3 reads TGTGCCAGCAGTTTAGTTGCGGTTAGCACAGATACGCAGTATTTT. The gene calls are TRBV27 and TRBJ2-3; D is ambiguous. The V and J ends lost 2 bases and 0 bases respectively, with 9 bases between them. Germline V gene lookup returns CDR1 MNHEY and CDR2 SMNVEV (reference sequence). This CDR3 is 15 amino acids long.